The rows below give T cell receptor beta chains drawn from one sample of a study of early T cells in non-severe SARS-CoV-2 infection. TCRdb reprocessed the 5' RACE reads via MiXCR and lists one record per CDR3 protein. The data show about 50,000 distinct CDR3 sequences, around a tenth seen once. Sequenced input: whole blood. Every receptor here comes from an adult who was a healthcare worker with PCR-confirmed SARS-CoV-2 infection or an uninfected control (not recorded which). Each CDR3 is given without its conserved first and last residue. Size is stated for part of the rows, as once, few or many counts, or as a class when the clone is expanded.

V gene,clone size,CDR3 protein
TRBV7-9,many,ASSLTSGTYEQY
TRBV20-1,few,SARRAGGPYNEQF
TRBV29-1,many,SVRGQAGQPQH
TRBV18,.,ASSPPGGRTKYEQY
TRBV7-3,many,ASSLTGTETQY
TRBV6-5,many,ASGGGSTDTQY
TRBV7-8,many,ASSSLNDNEQF
TRBV29-1,many,SVVGGRAGAKNIQY
TRBV7-9,many,ASSKREGNWAARETQY
TRBV11-2,few,ASSLGSGFEQY
TRBV7-2,many,ASRPGQGAFEQY
TRBV28,medium-sized,ASSSSNYNEQF
TRBV4-3,many,ASSQGLTASGYGYT
TRBV14,many,ASSQDRADTIY
TRBV15,many,ATSRGTNYEQY
TRBV6-5,many,ASSPGQGTDTQY
TRBV27,.,ASSVSLDYNSPLH
TRBV28,many,ASSLISEEQY
TRBV28,few,ASSGSGKETQY
TRBV7-9,.,ASSLVLYNEQF
TRBV20-1,many,SARDLGRGLGNTEAF
TRBV6-5,many,ASSGGTSGRTDTQY
TRBV28,few,ASRRQGETGELF
TRBV7-9,many,ASSLAQGTPS
TRBV6-5,.,ASSPGRNTEAF
TRBV6-2/TRBV6-3,.,ASSTSGRARDTQY
TRBV7-2,many,ASRNVWGDTQY
TRBV6-5,few,ASRRQGKRNTIY
TRBV27,many,ASRSLEVGNQPQH
TRBV4-3,many,ASSQTSGRSYEQY
TRBV7-2,many,ASSPQGGNQPQH
TRBV4-3,many,ASSQDFQGPSTGELF
TRBV5-6,many,ASSQPGLAQETQY
TRBV28,few,AVRGSILSYEQY
TRBV29-1,.,SVEGPDSRSFYGYT
TRBV10-3,.,ATGQGAYEQY
TRBV2,few,ASSPPGVAGGREQF
TRBV9,.,ASSVGLRENTEAF
TRBV28,once,ASRDRNYGYT
TRBV10-2,.,ASATFTGELF
TRBV11-3,many,ASSLGLSGSDEQF
TRBV7-2,.,ASSPRQGAEAF
TRBV24-1,few,ATSGPVQGVTGELF
TRBV6-2/TRBV6-3,many,ASSYLRDSDGH
TRBV29-1,medium-sized,SVLGRGLKTQY
TRBV29-1,.,SVVIGGTSGSYEQY
TRBV4-3,few,ASSQDPRALANTGELF
TRBV12-3/TRBV12-4,.,ASRSGQLNEQF
TRBV11-2,few,ASSMTGNYNSPLH
TRBV29-1,medium-sized,SERTGSTDTQY
TRBV29-1,few,SVRRLATGELF
TRBV7-2,many,ASSPRYSETQY
TRBV10-3,many,AISESRPKDEQF
TRBV7-9,many,ASSLEAATSLAETQY
TRBV27,many,ASSLFFNQPQH
TRBV7-9,many,ASSSQANTEAF
TRBV6-2/TRBV6-3,.,ASSYLLGNEQF